The 29 T cell receptor beta chains below were found in one sample sequenced in a study of cytomegalovirus exposure and HLA in healthy donors. The repertoire was sequenced with immunoSEQ multiplex PCR; TCRdb's copy has only in-frame clones and lacks some. Seen here are fewer than 200,000 clones, approximately 86% observed once, and the top ten hold 7.2%. The sample was PBMCs. The receptor source for this set is a man aged 25-40 years in good health and CMV-seropositive.

The rearrangement uses TRBV29-1 and TRBJ1-2, with no clear D. Per germline, CDR1 SQVTM and CDR2 ANQGSEA. This CDR3 region has 12 residues. The V gene lost 3 bases and the J gene lost 2 bases, with 7 bases spanning the gap. The CDR3 protein is CSVEAENYGYTF. The CDR3 DNA reads as TGCAGCGTTGAGGCAGAAAACTATGGCTACACCTTC.

The genes are TRBV30 and TRBJ2-3; no clear D gene. V lost 5 bases and J lost 5, with 14 bases in between. Germline lookup yields CDR1 GTSNPN and CDR2 SVGIG (reference sequence). The CDR3 has 13 amino acids. DNA for the CDR3: TGTGCCTGGGAGGCAACTTGGGGAGATACGCAGTATTTT. It is translated as CAWEATWGDTQYF.

The genes are TRBV19 and TRBJ2-7; TRBD1 matches 12 bases. V lost 5 bases and J lost 4; bases outside the gene matches: 3. The length of the CDR3 is 14 residues. From germline, CDR1 is LNHDA and CDR2 SQIVND (reference sequence). The CDR3 loop is CASSPGQGAYEQYF. For the CDR3, the DNA is TGTGCCAGTAGTCCGGGACAGGGGGCGTACGAGCAGTACTTC.

Only one count was recorded for this clone. J is TRBJ2-5 and V is TRBV7-8; no reliable D call. Between the trimmed V and J ends, which lost 5 bases and 2 bases, there was a span of 15 bases. The CDR3 loop spans 15 amino acids. The V gene's germline CDR1 is SGHVS and CDR2 FQNEAQ. CDR3 amino acids: CASSTLGDGQETQYF. As DNA, the CDR3 is TGTGCCAGCAGCACCCTGGGCGACGGACAAGAGACCCAGTACTTC.

The rearrangement links TRBV5-4 to TRBJ2-1; 10 bases fit TRBD2. The CDR3 has 18 residues. Germline values: CDR1 SGHNT, CDR2 YYREEE (reference sequence). The J segment lost 5 bases and the V segment lost 0 bases, leaving 11 bases of the junction unmatched. CDR3 region: CASSLVASGSPTDNEQFF. The CDR3 DNA is TGTGCCAGCAGCTTGGTCGCTAGCGGGAGTCCGACTGACAATGAGCAGTTCTTC.

The chain recombines TRBV2 with TRBJ2-7; TRBD1 agrees at 8 bases. Germline assignment: CDR1 SNHLY and CDR2 FYNNEI. This CDR3 spans 14 amino acids. The V and J ends lost 7 bases and 3 bases, in that order; junction bases with no gene match: 8. The CDR3 region has the DNA TGTGCCAGCACCCCTGGACAGGGTCGCTACGAGCAGTACTTC. Its protein product is CASTPGQGRYEQYF.

This chain links TRBV27 with TRBJ2-1; D might be TRBD1 or TRBD2, each matching 7 bases. CDR3 size: 16 residues. CDR1 is MNHEY and CDR2 is SMNVEV in the germline V gene (reference sequence). V lost 6 bases to trimming and J lost 6 bases, with 21 bases between them. The CDR3 here is CASRISRGGRVNEQFF. Here the CDR3 DNA reads TGTGCCAGCAGGATTTCCAGGGGGGGGCGAGTCAATGAGCAGTTCTTC.

On this clone itself: This sample includes further DNA sequences coding for the same CDR3. This sequence joins TRBV5-1 and TRBJ2-3; perhaps TRBD2 as D (6 bases). V gave up 1 base and J gave up 0 bases, with 9 bases separating them. This CDR3 region has 15 residues. Per the germline V gene, CDR1 is SGHRS and CDR2 is YFSETQ. The DNA for the CDR3 is TGCGCCAGCAGCTTGACTAGCCCTAGCACAGATACGCAGTATTTT. It encodes CASSLTSPSTDTQYF.

This clone was counted between two and nine times. The genes are TRBV9 and TRBJ2-5; 10 bases align to TRBD2. The ends lost 4 bases at V and 2 bases at J; junction bases unmatched: 5. Germline loops: CDR1 SGDLS, CDR2 YYNGEE. The CDR3 is 15 residues long. CDR3 sequence reads: CASSQGLAEQETQYF. The CDR3 coding sequence is TGTGCCAGCAGCCAAGGACTAGCGGAACAAGAGACCCAGTACTTC.

This chain uses TRBV5-5 with TRBJ2-7; unclear D gene. The germline V gene has CDR1 SGHKS and CDR2 YYEKEE (reference sequence). This CDR3 comprises 12 residues. V lost 0 bases to trimming and J lost 6 bases, with 7 bases between them. The DNA for the CDR3 is TGTGCCAGCAGCTTGGGTGGTCGCGAGCAGTACTTC. This codes for CASSLGGREQYF.

The chain couples TRBV5-1 to TRBJ2-5; D is possibly TRBD1 (5 bases). Germline CDR1 is SGHRS and CDR2 is YFSETQ. V gave up 4 bases and J gave up 5 bases, with 12 bases separating them. The CDR3 loop spans 13 amino acids. Written as DNA, the CDR3 is TGCGCCAGCAGCGGGGTAGGGGCGGAGACCCAGTACTTC. As protein: CASSGVGAETQYF.

This chain links TRBV2 with TRBJ2-7, with 12 nucleotides matching TRBD1. Germline trimming cut 6 bases from V and 6 bases from J; bases unmatched to any gene: 3. CDR3 length equals 13 residues. The germline V gene has CDR1 SNHLY and CDR2 FYNNEI. The CDR3 bases are TGTGCCAGCAGGGGACAGGGGGCGAGCGAGCAGTACTTC. Translation gives CASRGQGASEQYF.

The V gene is TRBV2, the J gene TRBJ2-7, with 12 bases aligning to TRBD2. Germline lookup yields CDR1 SNHLY and CDR2 FYNNEI. The CDR3 consists of 15 residues. Trimming at V came to 4 bases and at J to 4 bases, leaving 5 bases not matched to a gene. The CDR3 reads CASSVSGTSGYEQYF. CDR3 DNA sequence: TGTGCCAGCAGTGTTTCCGGGACTAGCGGGTACGAGCAGTACTTC. The entire variable domain, with the rest obtained from reference TRBV2 and TRBJ2-7, is as follows: EPEVTQTPSHQVTQMGQEVILRCVPISNHLYFYWYRQILGQKVEFLVSFYNNEISEKSEIFDDQFSVERPDGSNFTLKIRSTKLEDSAMYFCASSVSGTSGYEQYFGPGTRLTVT.

The chain recombines TRBV19 with TRBJ2-7; D remains ambiguous. With 10 bases removed from V and 3 bases from J, the gap between germline ends came to 19 bases. This CDR3 spans 14 amino acids. Germline V CDR1 and CDR2: LNHDA, SQIVND (reference sequence). The CDR3 DNA reads TGTGCCACAATCAGCGCGGCCCTCATCTACGAGCAGTACTTC. It codes for CATISAALIYEQYF.

This chain uses TRBV4-3 with TRBJ2-3; no clear D. Trimming removed 0 bases from V and 0 bases from J, with 7 bases in between. This CDR3 is 15 amino acids long. Germline-derived CDR1 and CDR2 are LGHNA and YSLEER. The CDR3 DNA reads as TGCGCCAGCAGCCAAGAAGGCGCTAGCACAGATACGCAGTATTTT. Protein product: CASSQEGASTDTQYF.

The rearrangement links TRBV5-1 to TRBJ2-7, with D hard to call. Trimming cost V 0 bases and J 1 base, with 14 bases left between them. The CDR3 is 16 amino acids. Looked up from germline, CDR1 is SGHRS and CDR2 is YFSETQ. This CDR3 is CASSLGPLGASYEQYF. The CDR3 bases are TGCGCCAGCAGCTTGGGGCCGTTAGGAGCATCCTACGAGCAGTACTTC. Full variable domain (rest looked up from reference TRBV5-1 and TRBJ2-7): KAGVTQTPRYLIKTRGQQVTLSCSPISGHRSVSWYQQTPGQGLQFLFEYFSETQRNKGNFPGRFSGRQFSNSRSEMNVSTLELGDSALYLCASSLGPLGASYEQYFGPGTRLTVT.

V and J are TRBV7-9 and TRBJ2-5; D unclear. This CDR3 has 15 residues. Between the trimmed V and J ends, which lost 5 bases and 1 base, there was a span of 14 bases. The germline V gene encodes CDR1 SEHNR and CDR2 FQNEAQ (reference sequence). The CDR3 region has the DNA TGTGCCAGCAGCCCAGCAAGACGCGCCCAAGAGACCCAGTACTTC. It yields the protein CASSPARRAQETQYF.

The CDR3 nucleotides are TGCAGCGTTGCCGGGGTCCCCACGGATACGCAGTATTTT. Amino acids: CSVAGVPTDTQYF. The chain links TRBV29-1 to TRBJ2-3; a possible D gene is TRBD2 (5 bases). Germline V gene sequence: CDR1 SQVTM, CDR2 ANQGSEA. The CDR3 contains 13 residues. The ends were cut back, 4 bases at V and 6 bases at J, with 14 bases in the middle.

The gene calls are TRBV5-1 and TRBJ2-3; D may be TRBD2 (6 bases). CDR1 SGHRS and CDR2 YFSETQ come from the germline V gene. Trimming shortened V by 2 bases and J by 0 bases, and 10 bases separated the two germline ends. The length of the CDR3 is 15 residues. CDR3 DNA sequence: TGCGCCAGCAGCTTCGGGGGAACTAGCACAGATACGCAGTATTTT. Encoded protein: CASSFGGTSTDTQYF.

This clone was observed a handful of times. The chain combines TRBV9 with TRBJ2-1, with TRBD2 matching 11 bases. Germline V gene lookup returns CDR1 SGDLS and CDR2 YYNGEE. V was pared by 4 bases and J by 5 bases, with 2 bases of the junction left unmatched. CDR3 length: 14 residues. The CDR3 spells CASSFSGRDNEQFF. In nucleotides, the CDR3 is TGTGCCAGCAGCTTTAGCGGGAGGGACAATGAGCAGTTCTTC.

The rearrangement uses TRBV6-5 and TRBJ1-5; 8 bases map to TRBD1. The CDR3 loop spans 13 amino acids. Germline assignment: CDR1 MNHEY and CDR2 SVGAGI. Trimming took 7 bases from V and 6 from J; bases not matched to a gene: 5. CDR3 DNA sequence: TGTGCCAGCAAAGCAGGGGGCAGTCAGCCCCAGCATTTT. As protein: CASKAGGSQPQHF.

This clone appeared a single time. The chain carries TRBV11-1 and TRBJ2-3; unclear D gene. Trimming left V 5 bases short and J 4 bases short, with 7 bases between. This CDR3 is 12 amino acids long. Per the germline V gene, CDR1 is SGHAT and CDR2 is FQDESV (reference sequence). CDR3 amino acids: CASSPSPDTQYF. CDR3 in DNA: TGTGCCAGCAGCCCAAGCCCAGATACGCAGTATTTT.

The genes are TRBV7-2 and TRBJ2-5; D not certain. This CDR3 has 13 residues. Trimming removed 5 bases at V and 7 bases at J, with 14 bases between. CDR1 is SGHTA and CDR2 is FQGNSA in the germline V gene. CDR3 in amino acids: CASSRNGLATQYF. CDR3 DNA: TGTGCCAGCAGCCGCAACGGTTTGGCGACCCAGTACTTC.

The chain links TRBV6-1 to TRBJ2-7; D possibly corresponds to TRBD1 (5 bases). The CDR3 contains 13 residues. Germline V gives CDR1 MNHNS, CDR2 SASEGT. V lost 4 bases and J lost 3, with 10 bases in between. The CDR3 is CASSGRVGYEQYF. DNA of the CDR3: TGTGCCAGCAGTGGCAGGGTTGGCTACGAGCAGTACTTC.

This rearrangement joins TRBV5-6 to TRBJ1-2; D remains ambiguous. The germline V and J ends were trimmed by 4 bases and 0 bases, with 16 bases remaining between them. This CDR3 is 16 amino acids long. In germline, CDR1 is SGHDT, CDR2 YYEEEE. This CDR3 reads CASSLVSFEANYGYTF. In nucleotides, the CDR3 is TGTGCCAGCAGCCTGGTCTCGTTCGAAGCTAACTATGGCTACACCTTC.

V gene TRBV7-2 combines with J gene TRBJ2-1, with a possible D match to TRBD2 (6 bases). CDR1 and CDR2 (germline): SGHTA, FQGNSA. The length of the CDR3 is 15 residues. V was pared by 1 base and J by 1 base, with 8 bases between. The CDR3 bases are TGTGCCAGCAGCTTAGTCGGGAGATCCTACAATGAGCAGTTCTTC. As protein: CASSLVGRSYNEQFF. The full variable domain, with the rest looked up from reference TRBV7-2 and TRBJ2-1, is GAGVSQSPSNKVTEKGKDVELRCDPISGHTALYWYRQSLGQGLEFLIYFQGNSAPDKSGLPSDRFSAERTGGSVSTLTIQRTQQEDSAVYLCASSLVGRSYNEQFFGPGTRLTVL.

The V and J genes are TRBV7-2 and TRBJ2-5; 7 bases are a match to TRBD1. Germline values: CDR1 SGHTA, CDR2 FQGNSA. After removal of 3 bases from V and 5 bases from J, the junction contained 21 bases not matched to a gene. The CDR3 covers 19 residues. The CDR3 bases are TGTGCCAGCAGCTTCTTAACCCTTATCGGGACAGTTCAGTTGGAGACCCAGTACTTC. This sequence encodes CASSFLTLIGTVQLETQYF.

The rearrangement joins TRBV5-4 to TRBJ2-5; TRBD1 is a possible D gene (5 bases). Trimming took off 0 bases at V and 5 bases at J, with 14 bases between the two ends. The CDR3 has 15 amino acids. The germline CDR1 and CDR2 sequences are SGHNT and YYREEE (reference sequence). CDR3 loop: CASSLEVRVAETQYF. The CDR3 nucleotides are TGTGCCAGCAGCTTGGAGGTCAGGGTGGCGGAGACCCAGTACTTC.

V gene TRBV6-5 combines with J gene TRBJ2-7, with a tentative D call TRBD2 (7 bases). V lost 2 bases to trimming and J lost 0 bases, with 11 bases between them. Germline assignment: CDR1 MNHEY and CDR2 SVGAGI. This CDR3 comprises 15 residues. CDR3 sequence reads: CASSYGGARSYEQYF. The CDR3 DNA is TGTGCCAGCAGTTACGGGGGGGCGCGCTCCTACGAGCAGTACTTC.